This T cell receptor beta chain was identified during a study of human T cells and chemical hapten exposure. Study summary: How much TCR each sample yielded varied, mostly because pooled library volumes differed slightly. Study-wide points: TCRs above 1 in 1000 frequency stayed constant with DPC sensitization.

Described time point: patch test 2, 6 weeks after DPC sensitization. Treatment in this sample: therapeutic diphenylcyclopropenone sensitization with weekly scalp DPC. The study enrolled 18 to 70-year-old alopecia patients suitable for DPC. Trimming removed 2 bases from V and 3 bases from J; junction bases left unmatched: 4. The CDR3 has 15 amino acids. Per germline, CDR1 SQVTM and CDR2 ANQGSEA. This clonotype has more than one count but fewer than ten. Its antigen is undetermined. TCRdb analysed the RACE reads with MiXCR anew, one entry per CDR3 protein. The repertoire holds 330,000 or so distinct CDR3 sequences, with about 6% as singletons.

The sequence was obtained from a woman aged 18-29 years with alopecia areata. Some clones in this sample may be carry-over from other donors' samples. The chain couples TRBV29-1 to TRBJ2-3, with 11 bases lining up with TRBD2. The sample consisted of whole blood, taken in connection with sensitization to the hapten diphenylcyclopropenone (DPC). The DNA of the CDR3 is TGCAGCGTTGAATTCCTAGCGGGGGGAACAGATACGCAGTATTTT. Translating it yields CSVEFLAGGTDTQYF.